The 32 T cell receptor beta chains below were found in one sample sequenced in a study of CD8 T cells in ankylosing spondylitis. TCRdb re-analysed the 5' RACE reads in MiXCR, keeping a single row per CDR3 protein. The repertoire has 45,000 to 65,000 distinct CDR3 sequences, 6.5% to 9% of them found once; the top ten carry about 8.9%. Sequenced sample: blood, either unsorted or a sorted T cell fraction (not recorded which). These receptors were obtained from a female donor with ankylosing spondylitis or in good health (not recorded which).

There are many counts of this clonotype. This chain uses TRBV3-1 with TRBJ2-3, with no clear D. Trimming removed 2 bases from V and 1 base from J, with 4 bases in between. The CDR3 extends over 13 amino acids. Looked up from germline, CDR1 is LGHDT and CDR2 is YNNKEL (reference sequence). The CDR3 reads CASSQSGTDTQYF. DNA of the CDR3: TGTGCCAGCAGCCAATCCGGCACAGATACGCAGTATTTT.

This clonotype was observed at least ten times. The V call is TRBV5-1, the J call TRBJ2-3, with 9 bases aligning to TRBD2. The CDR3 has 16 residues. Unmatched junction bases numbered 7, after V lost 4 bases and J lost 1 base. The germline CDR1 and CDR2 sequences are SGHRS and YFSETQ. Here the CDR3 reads CASSPPGLAGTDTQYF. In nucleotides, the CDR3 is TGCGCCAGCAGCCCTCCGGGACTAGCTGGCACAGATACGCAGTATTTT.

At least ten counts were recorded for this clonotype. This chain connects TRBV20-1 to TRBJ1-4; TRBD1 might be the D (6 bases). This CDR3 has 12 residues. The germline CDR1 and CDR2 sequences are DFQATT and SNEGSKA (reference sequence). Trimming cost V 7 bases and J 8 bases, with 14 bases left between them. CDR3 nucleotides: TGCAGTGGCCAGGGGTCAGCGGAAAAACTGTTTTTT. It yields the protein CSGQGSAEKLFF.

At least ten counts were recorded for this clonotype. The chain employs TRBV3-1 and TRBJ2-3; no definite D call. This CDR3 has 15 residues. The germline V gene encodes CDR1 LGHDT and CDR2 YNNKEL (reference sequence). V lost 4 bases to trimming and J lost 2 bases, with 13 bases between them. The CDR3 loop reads CASSLRTPDTDTQYF. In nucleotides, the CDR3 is TGTGCCAGCAGCCTCCGAACTCCGGACACAGATACGCAGTATTTT.

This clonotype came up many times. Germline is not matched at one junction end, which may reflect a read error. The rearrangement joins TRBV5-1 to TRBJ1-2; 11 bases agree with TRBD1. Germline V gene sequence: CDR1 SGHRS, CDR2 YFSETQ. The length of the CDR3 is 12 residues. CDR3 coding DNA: TGCGCCAGCAGCCTAGGACAGGGGGCCCCCCACTTC. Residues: CASSLGQGAPHF.

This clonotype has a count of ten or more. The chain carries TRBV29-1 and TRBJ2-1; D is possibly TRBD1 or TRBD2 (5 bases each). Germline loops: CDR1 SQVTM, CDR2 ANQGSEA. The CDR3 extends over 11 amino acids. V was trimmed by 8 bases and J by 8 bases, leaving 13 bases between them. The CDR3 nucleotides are TGCAGCCGTACCCTGGGGGATGAGCAGTTCTTC. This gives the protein CSRTLGDEQFF.

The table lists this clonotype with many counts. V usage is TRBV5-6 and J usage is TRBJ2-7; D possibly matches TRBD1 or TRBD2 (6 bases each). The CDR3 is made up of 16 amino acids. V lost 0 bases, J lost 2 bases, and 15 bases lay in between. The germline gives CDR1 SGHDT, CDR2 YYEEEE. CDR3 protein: CASSLVGQRRAYEQYV. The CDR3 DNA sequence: TGTGCCAGCAGCTTGGTCGGACAGAGGAGGGCCTACGAGCAGTACGTC.

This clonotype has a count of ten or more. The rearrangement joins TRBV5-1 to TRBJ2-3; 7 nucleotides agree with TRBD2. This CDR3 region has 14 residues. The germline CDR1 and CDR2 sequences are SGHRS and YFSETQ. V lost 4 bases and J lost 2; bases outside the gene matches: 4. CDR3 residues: CASSRLAHTDTQYF. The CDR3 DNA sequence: TGCGCCAGCAGCCGACTAGCCCACACAGATACGCAGTATTTT.

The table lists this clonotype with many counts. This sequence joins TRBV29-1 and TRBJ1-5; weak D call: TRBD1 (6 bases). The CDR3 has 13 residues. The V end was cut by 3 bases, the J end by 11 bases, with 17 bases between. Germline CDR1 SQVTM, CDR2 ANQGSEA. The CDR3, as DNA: TGCAGCGTTGAGGACAGTGCGGGGCGAGCCCAGCATTTT. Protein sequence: CSVEDSAGRAQHF.

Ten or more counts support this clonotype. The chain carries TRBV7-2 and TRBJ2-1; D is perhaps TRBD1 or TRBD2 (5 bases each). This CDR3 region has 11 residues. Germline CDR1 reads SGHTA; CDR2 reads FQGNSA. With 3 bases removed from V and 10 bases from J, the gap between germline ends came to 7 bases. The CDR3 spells CASSFEGEQFF. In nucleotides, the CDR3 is TGTGCCAGCAGCTTTGAGGGGGAGCAGTTCTTC.

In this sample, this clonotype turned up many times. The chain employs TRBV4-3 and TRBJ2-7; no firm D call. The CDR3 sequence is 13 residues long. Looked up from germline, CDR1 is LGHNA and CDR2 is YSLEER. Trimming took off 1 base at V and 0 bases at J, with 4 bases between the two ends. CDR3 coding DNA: TGCGCCAGCAGCCAAGCCAGCTCCTACGAGCAGTACTTC. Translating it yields CASSQASSYEQYF.

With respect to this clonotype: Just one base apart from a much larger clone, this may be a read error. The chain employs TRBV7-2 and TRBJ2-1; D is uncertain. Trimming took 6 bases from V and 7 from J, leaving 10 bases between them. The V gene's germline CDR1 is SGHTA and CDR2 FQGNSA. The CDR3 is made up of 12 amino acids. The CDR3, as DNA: TGTGCCAGCAGGTTTTGGGGTAATGAGCAGTTCTTC. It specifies CASRFWGNEQFF.

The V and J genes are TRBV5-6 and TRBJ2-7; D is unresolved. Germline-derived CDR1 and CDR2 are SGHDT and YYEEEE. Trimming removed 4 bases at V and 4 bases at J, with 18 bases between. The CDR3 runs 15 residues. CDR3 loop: CASSPWVLRLYEQYF. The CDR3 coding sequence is TGTGCCAGCAGCCCCTGGGTCCTCCGCCTTTACGAGCAGTACTTC.

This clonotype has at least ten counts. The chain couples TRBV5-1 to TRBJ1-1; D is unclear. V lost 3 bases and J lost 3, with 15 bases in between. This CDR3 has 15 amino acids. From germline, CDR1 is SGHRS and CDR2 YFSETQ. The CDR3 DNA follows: TGCGCCAGCAGCTGGGGAACAGCCTCGGACACTGAAGCTTTCTTT. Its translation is CASSWGTASDTEAFF.

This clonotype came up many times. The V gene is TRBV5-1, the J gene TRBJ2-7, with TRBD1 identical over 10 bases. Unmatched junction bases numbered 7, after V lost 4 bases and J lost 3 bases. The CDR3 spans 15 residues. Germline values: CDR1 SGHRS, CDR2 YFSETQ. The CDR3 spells CASSAWTGGVYEQYV. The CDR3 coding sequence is TGCGCCAGCAGCGCATGGACAGGGGGTGTCTACGAGCAGTACGTC.

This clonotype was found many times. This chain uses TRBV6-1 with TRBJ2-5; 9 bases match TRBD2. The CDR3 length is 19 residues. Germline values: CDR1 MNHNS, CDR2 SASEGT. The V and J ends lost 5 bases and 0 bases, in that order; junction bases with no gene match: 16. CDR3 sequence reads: CASSPGIRGSGSYQETQYF. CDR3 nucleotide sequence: TGTGCCAGCAGTCCTGGAATAAGGGGTAGCGGGAGTTACCAAGAGACCCAGTACTTC.

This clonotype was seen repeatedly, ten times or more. CDR3 DNA: TGTGCCAGCAGTGAAGTTAACAGGGGTAATTCACCCCTCCACTTT. Its protein is CASSEVNRGNSPLHF. The rearrangement joins TRBV2 to TRBJ1-6; 7 bases are shared with TRBD1. V lost 1 base, J lost 6 bases, and 3 bases stayed unmatched. Germline V gene sequence: CDR1 SNHLY, CDR2 FYNNEI. The CDR3 covers 15 residues.

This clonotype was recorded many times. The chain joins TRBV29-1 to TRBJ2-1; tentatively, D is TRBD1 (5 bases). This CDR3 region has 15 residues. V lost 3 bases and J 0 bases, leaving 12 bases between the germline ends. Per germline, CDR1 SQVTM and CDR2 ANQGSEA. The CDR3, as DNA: TGCAGCGTTGAGGGGCAGGTGAGCTCCTACAATGAGCAGTTCTTC. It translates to CSVEGQVSSYNEQFF.

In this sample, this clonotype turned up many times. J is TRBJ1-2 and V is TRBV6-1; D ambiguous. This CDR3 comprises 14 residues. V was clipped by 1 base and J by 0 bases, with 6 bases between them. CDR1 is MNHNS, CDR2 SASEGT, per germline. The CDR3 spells CASSEDSANYGYTF. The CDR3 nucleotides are TGTGCCAGCAGTGAAGACAGCGCTAACTATGGCTACACCTTC.

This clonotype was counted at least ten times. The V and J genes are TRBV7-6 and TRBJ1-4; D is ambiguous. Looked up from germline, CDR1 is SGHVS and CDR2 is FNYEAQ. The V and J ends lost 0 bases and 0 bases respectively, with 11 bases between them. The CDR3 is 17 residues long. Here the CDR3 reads CASSLARGEATNEKLFF. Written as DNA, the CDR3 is TGTGCCAGCAGCTTAGCTCGGGGAGAAGCAACTAATGAAAAACTGTTTTTT.

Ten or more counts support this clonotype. For the CDR3, the DNA is TGCAGTGCTAGGGACTTTCGTAGGCGGGCGGACAGCTCCTACAATGAGCAGTTCTTC. Amino acids: CSARDFRRRADSSYNEQFF. The rearrangement links TRBV20-1 to TRBJ2-1; tentative D call: TRBD1 (6 bases). V lost 3 bases, J lost 0 bases, and 24 bases lay in between. Germline V gene sequence: CDR1 DFQATT, CDR2 SNEGSKA (reference sequence). This CDR3 spans 19 amino acids.

Here the CDR3 DNA reads TGTGCCAGCTCACCCCCGGGGCTAGAGGCCCAGCATTTT. It specifies CASSPPGLEAQHF. This chain connects TRBV18 to TRBJ1-5; the D gene is possibly TRBD1 (5 bases). CDR3 size: 13 residues. The V end lost 3 bases, the J end lost 11 bases, and 14 bases lay between the germline ends. The germline V gene has CDR1 KGHSH and CDR2 LQKENI. Combining the CDR3 with reference TRBV18 and TRBJ1-5 gives the whole variable domain NAGVMQNPRHLVRRRGQEARLRCSPMKGHSHVYWYRQLPEEGLKFMVYLQKENIIDESGMPKERFSAEFPKEGPSILRIQQVVRGDSAAYFCASSPPGLEAQHFGDGTRLSIL.

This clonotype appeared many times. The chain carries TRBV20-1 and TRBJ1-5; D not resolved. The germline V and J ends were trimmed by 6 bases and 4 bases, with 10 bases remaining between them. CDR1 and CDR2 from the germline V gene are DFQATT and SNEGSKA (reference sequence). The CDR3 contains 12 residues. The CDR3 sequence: CSAEGGNQPQHF. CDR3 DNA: TGCAGTGCAGAGGGCGGAAATCAGCCCCAGCATTTT.

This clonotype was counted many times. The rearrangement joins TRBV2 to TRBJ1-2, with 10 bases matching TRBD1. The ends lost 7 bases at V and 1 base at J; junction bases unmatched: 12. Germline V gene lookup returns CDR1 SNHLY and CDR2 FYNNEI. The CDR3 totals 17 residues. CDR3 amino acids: CASIEPGQGRVNYGYTF. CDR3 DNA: TGTGCCAGCATCGAACCGGGACAGGGGAGGGTTAACTATGGCTACACCTTC.

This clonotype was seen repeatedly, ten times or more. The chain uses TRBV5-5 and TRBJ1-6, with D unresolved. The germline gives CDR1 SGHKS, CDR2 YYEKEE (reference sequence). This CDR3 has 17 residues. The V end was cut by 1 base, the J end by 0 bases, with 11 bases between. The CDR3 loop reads CASSLSGISSYNSPLHF. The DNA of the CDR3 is TGTGCCAGCAGCTTGTCGGGGATTAGCTCCTATAATTCACCCCTCCACTTT.

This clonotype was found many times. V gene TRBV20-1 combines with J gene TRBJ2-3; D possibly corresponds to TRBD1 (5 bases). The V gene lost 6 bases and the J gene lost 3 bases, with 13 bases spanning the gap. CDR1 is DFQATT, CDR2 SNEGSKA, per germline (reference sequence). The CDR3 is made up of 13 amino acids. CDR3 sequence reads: CSAWQGETDTQYF. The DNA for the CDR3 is TGCAGTGCCTGGCAGGGTGAAACAGATACGCAGTATTTT.

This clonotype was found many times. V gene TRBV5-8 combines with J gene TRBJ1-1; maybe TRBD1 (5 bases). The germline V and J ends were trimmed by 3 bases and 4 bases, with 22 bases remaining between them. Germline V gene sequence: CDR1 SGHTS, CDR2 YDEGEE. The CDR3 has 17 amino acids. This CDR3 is CASSSEDQFQGSTEAFF. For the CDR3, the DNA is TGTGCCAGCAGCTCGGAGGACCAATTTCAGGGCTCCACTGAAGCTTTCTTT.

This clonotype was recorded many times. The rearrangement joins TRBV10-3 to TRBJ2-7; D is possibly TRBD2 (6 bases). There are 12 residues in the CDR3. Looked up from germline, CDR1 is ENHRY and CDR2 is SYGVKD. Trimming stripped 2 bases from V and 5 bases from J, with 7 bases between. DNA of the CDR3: TGTGCCATCAGTGAGGAGCGGGACGAGCAGTACGTC. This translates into CAISEERDEQYV.

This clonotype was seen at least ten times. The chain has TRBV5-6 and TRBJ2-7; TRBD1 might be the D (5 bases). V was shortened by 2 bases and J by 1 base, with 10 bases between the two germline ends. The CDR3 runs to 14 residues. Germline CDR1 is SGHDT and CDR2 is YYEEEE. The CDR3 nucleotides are TGTGCCAGCAGCTTCACAGGTCCTTCCTACGAGCAGTACGTC. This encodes CASSFTGPSYEQYV.

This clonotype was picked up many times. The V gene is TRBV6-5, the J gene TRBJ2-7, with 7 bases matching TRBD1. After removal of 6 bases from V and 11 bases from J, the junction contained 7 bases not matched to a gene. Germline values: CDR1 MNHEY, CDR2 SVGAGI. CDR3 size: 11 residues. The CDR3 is CASRRQGREYV. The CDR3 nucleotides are TGTGCCAGCAGGCGACAGGGTCGGGAGTACGTC.

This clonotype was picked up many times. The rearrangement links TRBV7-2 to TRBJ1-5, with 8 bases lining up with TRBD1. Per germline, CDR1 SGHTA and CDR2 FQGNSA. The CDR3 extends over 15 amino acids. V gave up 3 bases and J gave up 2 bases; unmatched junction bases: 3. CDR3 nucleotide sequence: TGTGCCAGCAGCTTCGGGACAGGCGGCAATCAGCCCCAGCATTTT. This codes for CASSFGTGGNQPQHF.

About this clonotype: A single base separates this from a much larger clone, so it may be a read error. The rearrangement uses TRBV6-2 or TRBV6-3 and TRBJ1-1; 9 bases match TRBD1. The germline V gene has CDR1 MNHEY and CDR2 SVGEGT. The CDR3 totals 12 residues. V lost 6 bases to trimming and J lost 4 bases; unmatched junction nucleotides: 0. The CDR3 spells CASRTGGTEAFF. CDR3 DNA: TGTGCCAGCAGGACAGGGGGCACTGAAGCTTTCTTT.